This TCR beta chain is from a study of blood T cell repertoires in COVID-19. Looking at the study overall: PBMCs, B-cell-depleted T cells, or T cells provided the cDNA or gDNA that made up the material.

Shortly before study entry, within 2 weeks, exposed participants had met a COVID-19 case. The germline V and J ends were trimmed by 0 bases and 6 bases, with 11 bases remaining between them. Germline CDR1 is MGHRA and CDR2 is YSYEKL. The CDR3 loop spans 14 amino acids. Libraries were prepared by immunoSEQ multiplex PCR; TCRdb keeps only in-frame clonotypes and omits some of them. This sample has a few hundred thousand clones, with roughly 81% found just once. Input material: PBMCs or T cells enriched from blood (not recorded which). This clonotype was sampled from a woman in her fifties or sixties who had been exposed to COVID-19. This chain links TRBV4-1 with TRBJ1-2; perhaps TRBD1 as D (6 bases). CDR3 amino acids: CASSQEQGGHGYTF. In DNA form, the CDR3 reads TGCGCCAGCAGCCAAGAACAGGGTGGCCATGGCTACACCTTC.